This TCR beta chain stems from a study of Ad26.COV2.S vaccination and SARS-CoV-2 variants (dated by TCRdb to about 2021). For context, the study as a whole: Donors in the vaccine arm were drawn from COV1001, a phase I-IIa trial of Ad26.COV2.S in healthy adults that was multicentre, randomized, double-blind and placebo-controlled. The specificity and breadth of SARS-CoV-2-reactive T cell receptors after Ad26.COV2.S vaccination were assessed by TCRbeta repertoire sequencing. Throughout the experiments and outcome assessment, investigators stayed blinded to trial group allocation. The TCR-sequenced set comprised approximately 32 samples: some 20 Ad26.COV2.S vaccine recipients, 5 placebo recipients and 8 SARS-CoV-2 convalescent individuals. Participants in the trial were split at random into five groups of five each, receiving low-dose or high-dose Ad26.COV2.S once or twice, or else placebo on both occasions. Ad26.COV2.S was administered intramuscularly at 5 x 10^10 or 1 x 10^11 viral particles, either as a single shot or as two shots given 56 days apart.

Results the study describes overall, beyond this receptor: Comparing responses between vaccine doses or regimens was not something the study was powered to do. It was noted by the authors that total T cell responses may have been underestimated by the TCR breadth and depth analyses. Compared with placebo recipients, Ad26.COV2.S recipients showed higher spike-specific TCR breadth (P = 0.0014). Substantial breadth of spike-specific CD8+ and CD4+ T cell responses was reported after vaccination. Comparable non-spike TCR breadth was observed between vaccine and placebo recipients, consistent with only spike being contained in the vaccine.

Reading the germline V gene gives CDR1 LGHNA and CDR2 YSLEER. Trimming takes 1 base from V and 2 bases from J, and the germline ends sit 10 bases apart. The CDR3 numbers 15 residues from cysteine through phenylalanine. The DNA shown is the 45-base CDR3, in frame from base 1. Worth noting for this clone: Its antigen remains undetermined. Per-base quality was not reported, and no clone a single base away is much larger than it.

TCRbeta CDR3 regions were sequenced with the immunoSEQ Assay. After extraction, genomic DNA underwent amplification by bias-controlled multiplex PCR, followed by high-throughput sequencing. For the original study's pipeline: To quantify the absolute abundance of every unique TCRbeta CDR3 region, sequences were collapsed and filtered. T cell fraction was estimated by normalizing TCRbeta template counts to usable DNA, which was measured by amplifying reference genes present in all nucleated cells. Repertoire TCRs were annotated as SARS-CoV-2-specific by exact matching of V gene, CDR3 amino acid sequence and J gene to a known reactive TCR set. The reference SARS-CoV-2 TCR set was obtained from MIRA and was filtered for enrichment in COVID-19-positive ImmuneCODE repertoires, whereby public or cross-reactive TCRs were removed. Using the MIRA antigens, annotated TCRs were further analysed by specific ORF or by position within an ORF. Breadth was defined as the number of annotated unique rearrangements divided by the total number of unique productive rearrangements, and depth was defined as the summed frequency of the annotated unique rearrangements. TCR breadth was compared between groups using two-sided Wilcoxon rank-sum tests. TCRdb stores this immuneACCESS table with in-frame sequences only. Part of the clones is absent; in the studies checked, under half of the shortfall reflects unresolved V genes, and no reason is known for the rest. Clonal size and the V and J genes are those of that table, whereas D and trimming came from the DNA. For this sample there are roughly 330,000 clones; roughly 90% appear just once. The ten largest clones represent about 5% of the sample.

The treatment or condition label, as the study defines it: around 19 received Ad26.COV2.S at low or high dose, single or two shots; roughly five received placebo; per-sample allocation not given. For vaccine and placebo recipients, repertoires were sequenced using samples collected on day 63 after the first injection. Between 29 July and 7 August 2020, Cohort 1b enrolled some 25 adults aged 18-55 years at one site in Boston, USA. Ad26.COV2.S was a replication-incompetent adenovirus type 26 vector expressing a prefusion-stabilized SARS-CoV-2 spike protein from the original Wuhan strain. The sequences come from peripheral blood, collected in a trial of Ad26.COV2.S vaccine versus placebo. The V and J segments used are TRBV4-3 and TRBJ2-3, and possibly TRBD1, on 5 matching bases. The origin of this receptor is a person between 18 and 65 years old who received the Ad26.COV2.S COVID-19 vaccine or a placebo. CDR3 sequence: CASSQVNRLTDTQYF. The DNA sequence reads TGCGCCAGCAGCCAAGTCAACAGGCTCACAGATACGCAGTATTTT.